The TCR beta chain under discussion was sequenced for a study of T-cell reconstitution after alpha-beta-depleted transplantation in children. This clonotype has at least ten counts. The V end lost 3 bases, the J end lost 1 base, and 6 bases lay between the germline ends. The CDR3 runs 13 residues. Researchers prepared the TCRbeta library using unique molecular identifiers, the study reports. MiXCR, applied by TCRdb to the PCR reads, yields one record per CDR3 protein. The top ten clones hold 5% to 6.5% of a sample with approximately 420,000 distinct CDR3 sequences, approximately 11% of them seen once.

This sequence originates from a human donor who donated a stem cell graft to a child with acute myeloid leukemia. Sequences were derived from PBMCs from the stem cell graft donor, sampled from the stem cell graft. This chain links TRBV12-3 or TRBV12-4 with TRBJ1-1; D not resolved. Here the CDR3 DNA reads TGTGCCAGCAGTTTGAGACCGAACACTGAAGCTTTCTTT. Its protein is CASSLRPNTEAFF.